This is a list of T cell receptor beta chains from one sample in a study of multiple sclerosis patients with progressive multifocal leukoencephalopathy. Produced via immunoSEQ multiplex PCR; TCRdb's table is partial and in-frame only. The sample consists of some 30,000 clones, 85% to 90% of them appearing once. Sequencing was carried out using PBMCs. The origin of the receptors is a human donor with multiple sclerosis. Both conserved end residues are part of each CDR3. Each record gives: V gene, J gene, D gene, clone size, CDR3 protein, CDR3 DNA. D genes are given only for firm matches. Some rows have no size entry. The others give once, few or many, or a class for an expanded clone.

TRBV13,TRBJ2-3,TRBD2,.,CASSLRGLAGGTQYF,TGTGCCAGCAGCCTCCGGGGACTAGCGGGGGGTACGCAGTATTTT
TRBV15,TRBJ2-7,TRBD2,.,CATSRDSGGSYEQYF,TGTGCCACCAGCAGAGATAGCGGCGGGAGCTACGAGCAGTACTTC
TRBV7-9,TRBJ1-1,.,once,CASSLVGDTEAFF,TGTGCCAGCAGCTTAGTGGGGGATACTGAAGCTTTCTTT
TRBV2,TRBJ1-1,TRBD1,.,CASSSLGTGNMNTEAFF,TGTGCCAGCAGTTCATTAGGGACAGGGAACATGAACACTGAAGCTTTCTTT
TRBV7-9,TRBJ2-1,TRBD1,.,CASSLKQGVFNEQFF,TGTGCCAGCAGCTTAAAACAGGGGGTGTTCAATGAGCAGTTCTTC
TRBV27,TRBJ1-3,TRBD1,.,CASGSGQGKPGNTIYF,TGTGCCAGCGGATCGGGACAGGGTAAACCTGGAAACACCATATATTTT
TRBV28,TRBJ1-5,.,.,CASSPRGTHQPQHF,TGTGCCAGCAGTCCTCGGGGGACCCATCAGCCCCAGCATTTT
TRBV10-3,TRBJ2-5,.,.,CAISPNTGRGPETQYF,TGTGCCATCAGTCCTAACACTGGGCGGGGGCCAGAGACCCAGTACTTC
TRBV7-6,TRBJ2-2,TRBD1,once,CASSAGQGAIGELFF,TGTGCCAGCAGCGCGGGACAGGGGGCGATCGGGGAGCTGTTTTTT
TRBV10-1,TRBJ2-1,.,.,CASSESIGNEQFF,TGCGCCAGCAGTGAGTCGATAGGCAATGAGCAGTTCTTC
TRBV5-1,TRBJ2-7,.,once,CASSPSGHREQYF,TGCGCCAGCAGCCCCTCCGGCCATCGTGAGCAGTACTTC
TRBV28,TRBJ1-2,.,.,CASSPQGSYGYTF,TGTGCCAGCAGTCCCCAGGGATCCTATGGCTACACCTTC
TRBV2,TRBJ1-3,.,.,CASSAGGPAGNTIYF,TGTGCCAGCAGTGCGGGGGGGCCTGCTGGAAACACCATATATTTT